This paragraph covers one TCR beta chain sequence. This record comes from a study of blood T cell repertoires in COVID-19. As for the study in general: The United States, Italy and Spain supplied acute and convalescent COVID-19 samples. PBMCs, B-cell-depleted T cells, or T cells were the source of the cDNA or gDNA that made up the material.

The CDR3 runs 14 residues. Germline V gene sequence: CDR1 SNHLY, CDR2 FYNNEI. V shed 1 base and J shed 5 bases, with 11 bases lying between them. The authors' processing: Estimation of nucleated cell counts was performed using reference gene primer amplification. Assay: immunoSEQ multiplex PCR; the TCRdb copy retains only in-frame clones and omits some. That table gives V, J and clone size, and the DNA gave D and trimming. The table shows roughly 170,000 clones, with 86% occurring only once. The TCR originated in a man in his 70s with active or convalescent COVID-19. The sequenced sample was peripheral blood. This chain links TRBV2 with TRBJ1-2; D unresolved. This CDR3 reads CASSEGWSIYGYTF. For the CDR3, the DNA is TGTGCCAGCAGTGAAGGTTGGAGTATTTATGGCTACACCTTC.